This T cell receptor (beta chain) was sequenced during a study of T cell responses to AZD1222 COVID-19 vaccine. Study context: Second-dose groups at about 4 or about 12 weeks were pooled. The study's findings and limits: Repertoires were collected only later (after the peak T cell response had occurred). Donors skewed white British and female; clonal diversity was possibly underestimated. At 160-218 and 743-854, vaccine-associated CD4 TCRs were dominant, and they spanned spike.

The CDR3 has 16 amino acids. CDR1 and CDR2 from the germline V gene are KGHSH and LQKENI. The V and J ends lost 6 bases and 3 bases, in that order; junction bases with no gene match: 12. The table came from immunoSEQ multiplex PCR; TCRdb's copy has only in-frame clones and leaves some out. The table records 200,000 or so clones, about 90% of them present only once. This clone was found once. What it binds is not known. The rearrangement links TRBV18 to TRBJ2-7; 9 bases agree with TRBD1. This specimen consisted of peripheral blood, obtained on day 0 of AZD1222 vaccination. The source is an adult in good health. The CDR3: CASSLEGMDRGYEQYF. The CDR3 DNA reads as TGTGCCAGCTCTCTGGAGGGAATGGACAGGGGCTACGAGCAGTACTTC.